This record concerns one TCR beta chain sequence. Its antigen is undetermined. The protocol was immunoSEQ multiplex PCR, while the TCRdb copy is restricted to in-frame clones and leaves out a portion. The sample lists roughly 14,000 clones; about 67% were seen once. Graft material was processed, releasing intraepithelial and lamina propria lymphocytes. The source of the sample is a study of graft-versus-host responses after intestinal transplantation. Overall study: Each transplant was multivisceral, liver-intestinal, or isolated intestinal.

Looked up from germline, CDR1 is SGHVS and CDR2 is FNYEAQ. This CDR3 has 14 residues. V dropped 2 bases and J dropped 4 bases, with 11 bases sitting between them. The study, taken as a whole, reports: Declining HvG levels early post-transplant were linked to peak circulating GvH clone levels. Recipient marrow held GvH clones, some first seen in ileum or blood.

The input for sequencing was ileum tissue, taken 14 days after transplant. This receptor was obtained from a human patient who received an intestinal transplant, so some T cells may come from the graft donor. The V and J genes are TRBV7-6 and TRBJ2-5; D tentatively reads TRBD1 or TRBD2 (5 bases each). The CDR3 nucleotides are TGTGCCAGCAGCTTATTGGCAGGGACAGAGACCCAGTACTTC. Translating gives CASSLLAGTETQYF.